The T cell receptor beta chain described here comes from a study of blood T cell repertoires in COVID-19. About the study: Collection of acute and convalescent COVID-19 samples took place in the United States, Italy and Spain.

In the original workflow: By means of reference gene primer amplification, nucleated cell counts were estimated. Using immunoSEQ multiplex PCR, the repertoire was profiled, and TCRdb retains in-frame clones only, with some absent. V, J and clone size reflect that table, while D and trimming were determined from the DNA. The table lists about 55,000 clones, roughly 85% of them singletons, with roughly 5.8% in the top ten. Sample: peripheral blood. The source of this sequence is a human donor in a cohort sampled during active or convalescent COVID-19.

This CDR3 reads CASSSTGVTGELFF. The CDR3, as DNA: TGTGCCAGCAGTTCTACCGGGGTTACCGGGGAGCTGTTTTTT. This sequence joins TRBV25-1 and TRBJ2-2; TRBD2 is a possible D gene (5 bases). Germline CDR1 and CDR2: MGHDK and SYGVNS. The CDR3 consists of 14 residues. With 5 bases removed from V and 5 bases from J, the gap between germline ends came to 12 bases.